The 11 T cell receptor beta chains below come from one sample, sequenced in a study of blood T cell repertoires in COVID-19. Generated by immunoSEQ multiplex PCR, the TCRdb table keeps only in-frame clones and is missing some. The table includes some 140,000 clones, about four fifths detected once. The sample consisted of PBMCs or T cells enriched from blood (not recorded which). The receptors stem from a man aged 35 to 55 with acute COVID-19.

The CDR3 nucleotides read TGTGCCAGCAAGCCAGGGGGCGGCACTGAAGCTTTCTTT. Translation: CASKPGGGTEAFF. The chain is built from TRBV7-9 and TRBJ1-1; 8 bases are shared with TRBD1. With 7 bases clipped from V and 4 bases from J, the junction kept 5 bases outside the gene matches. This CDR3 comprises 13 residues. CDR1 and CDR2 (germline): SEHNR, FQNEAQ (reference sequence).

The chain couples TRBV5-1 to TRBJ1-2; 8 bases are shared with TRBD1. CDR1 SGHRS and CDR2 YFSETQ come from the germline V gene. The ends lost 3 bases at V and 4 bases at J; junction bases unmatched: 11. This CDR3 spans 16 amino acids. In nucleotides, the CDR3 is TGCGCCAGCAGCTGGGAGACAGGGGTTCGCGTCTATGGCTACACCTTC. This translates into CASSWETGVRVYGYTF. Based on the CDR3 plus reference TRBV5-1 and TRBJ1-2, the full variable domain is KAGVTQTPRYLIKTRGQQVTLSCSPISGHRSVSWYQQTPGQGLQFLFEYFSETQRNKGNFPGRFSGRQFSNSRSEMNVSTLELGDSALYLCASSWETGVRVYGYTFGSGTRLTVV.

This clone turned up a few times. The chain combines TRBV7-6 with TRBJ2-1; weak D call: TRBD2 (6 bases). The CDR3 contains 15 residues. The V gene lost 2 bases and the J gene lost 5 bases, with 13 bases spanning the gap. Germline-derived CDR1 and CDR2 are SGHVS and FNYEAQ. For the CDR3, the DNA is TGTGCCAGCAGCTTAAGGGGACTCAGAGACAATGAGCAGTTCTTC. Its translation is CASSLRGLRDNEQFF.

This chain uses TRBV21-1 with TRBJ1-4; the table names TRBD1, a call not compared with the DNA. TRBV21-1 is assigned pseudogene status. This CDR3 has 14 amino acids. The CDR3 is CASSPPARGEKLFF. The DNA of the CDR3 is TGTGCCAGCAGTCCCCCGGCCAGGGGTGAAAAACTGTTTTTT.

The rearrangement joins TRBV19 to TRBJ1-5; unclear D gene. V gave up 6 bases and J gave up 8 bases, with 14 bases separating them. Germline loops: CDR1 LNHDA, CDR2 SQIVND (reference sequence). The CDR3 is made up of 13 amino acids. Here the CDR3 DNA reads TGTGCCAGTAGAGGACGGTTCGGGGAGCCCCAGCATTTT. Protein sequence: CASRGRFGEPQHF.

V and J are TRBV6-5 and TRBJ1-1; TRBD1 might be the D (6 bases). The V end was cut by 6 bases, the J end by 2 bases, with 10 bases between. The germline V gene has CDR1 MNHEY and CDR2 SVGAGI. The CDR3 consists of 13 residues. The CDR3 reads CASRQGLNTEAFF. DNA of the CDR3: TGTGCCAGCAGACAGGGTCTTAACACTGAAGCTTTCTTT.

The V gene is TRBV6-5, the J gene TRBJ1-1; TRBD1 aligns across 7 bases. The CDR3 extends over 13 amino acids. Looked up from germline, CDR1 is MNHEY and CDR2 is SVGAGI. V was clipped by 6 bases and J by 4 bases; unmatched bases: 5. The CDR3 sequence is CASRGQSGTEAFF. CDR3 in DNA: TGTGCCAGCAGGGGACAGTCGGGCACTGAAGCTTTCTTT.

This sequence joins TRBV19 and TRBJ2-3, with D tentatively TRBD1 (6 bases). V was pared by 6 bases and J by 1 base, with 14 bases between. The CDR3 has 15 amino acids. The germline V gene has CDR1 LNHDA and CDR2 SQIVND (reference sequence). CDR3 sequence: CASRQNRDRTDTQYF. Here the CDR3 DNA reads TGTGCCAGTAGGCAGAACAGGGATCGCACAGATACGCAGTATTTT.

This clone was recorded a few times. The J gene is TRBJ1-3, the V gene TRBV5-8; 7 bases align to TRBD1. V was clipped by 10 bases and J by 0 bases; unmatched bases: 16. Germline V gene sequence: CDR1 SGHTS, CDR2 YDEGEE. The CDR3 totals 17 residues. CDR3 sequence: CAGPGQLRFFSGNTIYF. The CDR3, as DNA: TGTGCCGGGCCGGGACAGTTAAGATTCTTCTCTGGAAACACCATATATTTT.

The chain combines TRBV5-6 with TRBJ1-2; D perhaps matches TRBD1 (6 bases). The V end was cut by 4 bases, the J end by 0 bases, with 13 bases between. Germline loops: CDR1 SGHDT, CDR2 YYEEEE. This CDR3 region has 15 residues. The CDR3 loop reads CASSRGSGANYGYTF. DNA for the CDR3: TGTGCCAGCAGCCGCGGATCAGGGGCTAACTATGGCTACACCTTC.

The chain carries TRBV5-1 and TRBJ2-5; the match to TRBD2 covers 12 bases. The CDR3 runs to 16 residues. Trimming at V came to 4 bases and at J to 0 bases, leaving 4 bases not matched to a gene. Germline values: CDR1 SGHRS, CDR2 YFSETQ. CDR3 residues: CASSGGLAGYQETQYF. The CDR3 DNA reads TGCGCCAGCAGCGGAGGACTAGCGGGATACCAAGAGACCCAGTACTTC.